The 16 T cell receptor beta chains listed next were all sequenced from one sample in a study of T cell responses to AZD1222 COVID-19 vaccine. Using immunoSEQ multiplex PCR, the repertoire was profiled, and TCRdb retains in-frame clones only, with some absent. The table has about 130,000 clones, 89% seen once. The sample consisted of peripheral blood, taken on day 0 of AZD1222 vaccination. Receptors were obtained from an adult in good health.

This rearrangement joins TRBV3-1 (or the pseudogene TRBV3-2) to TRBJ1-6; D is possibly TRBD1 (6 bases). Germline V gene lookup returns CDR1 LGHDT and CDR2 YNNKEL (reference sequence). The CDR3 extends over 15 amino acids. Trimming took off 4 bases at V and 7 bases at J, with 14 bases between the two ends. The CDR3 nucleotides read TGTGCCAGCAGCCCTCCCCGGGACACAAATTCACCCCTCCACTTT. Amino acid sequence: CASSPPRDTNSPLHF.

This rearrangement joins TRBV7-9 to TRBJ1-1; D unresolved. Germline values: CDR1 SEHNR, CDR2 FQNEAQ (reference sequence). V shed 2 bases and J shed 1 base, with 8 bases lying between them. CDR3 length: 14 amino acids. Here the CDR3 reads CASSLREENTEAFF. CDR3 DNA sequence: TGTGCCAGCAGCTTACGTGAGGAGAACACTGAAGCTTTCTTT.

The V and J genes are TRBV5-4 and TRBJ2-5; 7 bases match TRBD2. J lost 2 bases, V lost 4 bases, and 11 bases had no gene match. Germline V gene data show CDR1 as SGHNT and CDR2 as YYREEE (reference sequence). The CDR3 spans 16 residues. The CDR3 region is CASSLGGSGVQETQYF. The CDR3 DNA is TGTGCCAGCAGCCTCGGAGGAAGCGGGGTACAAGAGACCCAGTACTTC.

The chain employs TRBV5-1 and TRBJ2-7; D possibly corresponds to TRBD1 (6 bases). The germline V and J ends were trimmed by 3 bases and 2 bases, with 9 bases remaining between them. The CDR3 is 13 amino acids. Germline assignment: CDR1 SGHRS and CDR2 YFSETQ. The CDR3 DNA reads TGCGCCAGCAGCTCGGGACAAACCTACGAGCAGTACTTC. Translated: CASSSGQTYEQYF.

This rearrangement joins TRBV5-1 to TRBJ1-2; possible D gene TRBD1, 5 bases. Germline CDR1 reads SGHRS; CDR2 reads YFSETQ. V shed 6 bases and J shed 7 bases, with 22 bases lying between them. This CDR3 region has 15 residues. The CDR3 region has the DNA TGCGCCAGCAATGAAGGGGACGGCATTAGGGGTGGCTACACCTTC. It specifies CASNEGDGIRGGYTF.

The gene calls are TRBV7-3 and TRBJ2-3; tentative D call: TRBD2 (7 bases). V lost 5 bases to trimming and J lost 3 bases, with 18 bases between them. Germline-derived CDR1 and CDR2 are SGHTA and FQGTGA. The CDR3 covers 16 residues. Written as DNA, the CDR3 is TGTGCCAGCAGCCCCATGGGGGGGCGGGGAACAGATACGCAGTATTTT. Amino acid sequence: CASSPMGGRGTDTQYF.

V usage is TRBV6-1 and J usage is TRBJ2-1; no clear D gene. With 2 bases removed from V and 3 bases from J, the gap between germline ends came to 8 bases. Per germline, CDR1 MNHNS and CDR2 SASEGT. This CDR3 is built from 14 residues. The CDR3 nucleotides are TGTGCCAGCAGTGAACTTACTAACTACAATGAGCAGTTCTTC. Protein: CASSELTNYNEQFF.

The chain couples TRBV2 to TRBJ1-2; D uncertain. Germline CDR1 is SNHLY and CDR2 is FYNNEI. Trimming pared 7 bases from V and 4 bases from J, leaving 13 bases between. The CDR3 is made up of 13 amino acids. The CDR3 coding sequence is TGTGCCAGCACTAAAGGACTCTCCTATGGCTACACCTTC. Amino acids: CASTKGLSYGYTF. Filled out from reference TRBV2 and TRBJ1-2, the complete variable domain reads EPEVTQTPSHQVTQMGQEVILRCVPISNHLYFYWYRQILGQKVEFLVSFYNNEISEKSEIFDDQFSVERPDGSNFTLKIRSTKLEDSAMYFCASTKGLSYGYTFGSGTRLTVV.

The chain is built from TRBV7-3 and TRBJ1-1; weak D call: TRBD1 (5 bases). The V gene lost 6 bases and the J gene lost 5 bases, with 19 bases spanning the gap. Germline CDR1 and CDR2: SGHTA and FQGTGA. The CDR3 sequence is 15 residues long. As DNA, the CDR3 is TGTGCCAGCAGGAAGGACCCGGGGGTTTCGACTGAAGCTTTCTTT. Protein: CASRKDPGVSTEAFF.

The genes are TRBV7-9 and TRBJ2-7, with D uncertain. From germline, CDR1 is SEHNR and CDR2 FQNEAQ (reference sequence). This CDR3 comprises 11 residues. Trimming took 4 bases from V and 5 from J, leaving 6 bases between them. Here the CDR3 reads CASSSANEQYF. DNA for the CDR3: TGTGCCAGCAGCTCCGCGAACGAGCAGTACTTC.

This chain connects TRBV7-6 to TRBJ2-3, with 10 bases lining up with TRBD1. Per the germline V gene, CDR1 is SGHVS and CDR2 is FNYEAQ. V was pared by 4 bases and J by 1 base, with 2 bases of the junction left unmatched. CDR3 length: 15 residues. The CDR3 loop reads CASSSGTGGTDTQYF. CDR3 in DNA: TGTGCCAGCAGCTCCGGGACAGGGGGCACAGATACGCAGTATTTT.

This sequence joins TRBV11-2 and TRBJ1-1; TRBD1 agrees at 8 bases. The germline CDR1 and CDR2 sequences are SGHAT and FQNNGV. CDR3 length: 12 amino acids. V shed 5 bases, J shed 8 bases, and the junction held 4 bases outside the gene matches. CDR3 residues: CASSAQGAEAFF. The CDR3 nucleotides are TGTGCCAGCAGCGCCCAGGGGGCGGAAGCTTTCTTT.

The rearrangement links TRBV5-5 to TRBJ1-1; tentative D call: TRBD1 (6 bases). V lost 2 bases and J lost 4, with 12 bases in between. The CDR3 loop spans 14 amino acids. Germline values: CDR1 SGHKS, CDR2 YYEKEE (reference sequence). CDR3 nucleotide sequence: TGTGCCAGCAGCTTTGGGGACACCGGCACTGAAGCTTTCTTT. Translated, it gives CASSFGDTGTEAFF.

The J gene is TRBJ1-1, the V gene TRBV9; D possibly corresponds to TRBD1 (5 bases). V shed 0 bases and J shed 1 base, with 13 bases lying between them. The CDR3 sequence is 16 residues long. Germline V gene data show CDR1 as SGDLS and CDR2 as YYNGEE. The chain's CDR3 is CASSVDPRQRNTEAFF. The CDR3 DNA reads TGTGCCAGCAGCGTAGATCCGAGACAGCGGAACACTGAAGCTTTCTTT. The full variable domain, with the rest looked up from reference TRBV9 and TRBJ1-1, is DSGVTQTPKHLITATGQRVTLRCSPRSGDLSVYWYQQSLDQGLQFLIQYYNGEERAKGNILERFSAQQFPDLHSELNLSSLELGDSALYFCASSVDPRQRNTEAFFGQGTRLTVV.

The V and J genes are TRBV15 and TRBJ1-5; D ambiguous. The CDR3 length is 13 residues. Trimming removed 0 bases at V and 12 bases at J, with 12 bases between. Per the germline V gene, CDR1 is LNHNV and CDR2 is YYDKDF (reference sequence). Written as DNA, the CDR3 is TGTGCCACCAGCAGAGATTTAGACATGGTCCAGCATTTT. Translation gives CATSRDLDMVQHF.

The chain is built from TRBV6-5 and TRBJ2-7; a weak D match, TRBD2 (5 bases). Trimming stripped 0 bases from V and 1 base from J, with 7 bases between. Germline lookup yields CDR1 MNHEY and CDR2 SVGAGI. The CDR3 is 14 residues long. The CDR3: CASSYSGVSYEQYF. Here the CDR3 DNA reads TGTGCCAGCAGTTACTCCGGGGTTTCCTACGAGCAGTACTTC.